The rows below give T cell receptor beta chains drawn from one sample of a study of blood T cell repertoires in COVID-19. Assay: immunoSEQ multiplex PCR; the TCRdb copy retains only in-frame clones and omits some. This sample has around 170,000 clones, with roughly 74% found just once. Sequenced: peripheral blood. The receptors shown here come from a woman older than 75 with acute or convalescent COVID-19. The CDR3 runs from the conserved cysteine through the conserved F or W. The D gene is left open where the match is weak. Where a row states a size, it is once, few, many or the class of an expanded clone; other rows omit it.

TGTGCCACCCACATTTCCGGGACAGTGAACACCGGGGAGCTGTTTTTT,CATHISGTVNTGELFF,TRBV21-1,once,TRBJ2-2,.
TGTGCCAGCAGCCCGCTCGAACGGGGGGCAACTGAAGCTTTCTTT,CASSPLERGATEAFF,TRBV5-5,few,TRBJ1-1,.
TGTGCCATCAGTGACGGGACAGCTTCCTACGAGCAGTACTTC,CAISDGTASYEQYF,TRBV10-3,.,TRBJ2-7,TRBD1
TGCGCCAGCGCTGGGACCCGACTAGGCACTAGGGAGCAGTACTTC,CASAGTRLGTREQYF,TRBV10-2,.,TRBJ2-7,.
TGTGCCAGCAGTTCCCAGGGGACAGGGGATGATGGCTACACCTTC,CASSSQGTGDDGYTF,TRBV27,medium-sized,TRBJ1-2,TRBD1
TGTGCCAGCATCCCGGGGGGGGCCGATGGCTACACCTTC,CASIPGGADGYTF,TRBV5-6,.,TRBJ1-2,.
TGTGCCAGCAGTTCACGGACAGGGACCTACGAGCAGTACTTC,CASSSRTGTYEQYF,TRBV6-6,.,TRBJ2-7,TRBD1
TGTGCCAGCAGGCTACAGAGTCCAACTAATGAAAAACTGTTTTTT,CASRLQSPTNEKLFF,TRBV27,few,TRBJ1-4,.
TGTGCCAGCAGCTGGGGGACAGGGGCCTACGAGCAGTACTTC,CASSWGTGAYEQYF,TRBV7-8,.,TRBJ2-7,TRBD1
TGTGCCAGTAGCGCGGGACAGGCCTACGAGCAGTACTTC,CASSAGQAYEQYF,TRBV19,.,TRBJ2-7,TRBD1
TGCGCCAGCAGCCTTTCGGGACAGGGAGGGAATTCACCCCTCCACTTT,CASSLSGQGGNSPLHF,TRBV5-1,.,TRBJ1-6,TRBD1
TGTGCCAGCAGCTTAGGGGGCCCTGGAAACACCATATATTTT,CASSLGGPGNTIYF,TRBV7-3,.,TRBJ1-3,.
TGTGCCAGCAGCCTAATATCACAGGGAGACGAGCAGTACTTC,CASSLISQGDEQYF,TRBV7-9,few,TRBJ2-7,.
TGCAGCGTCCATACAGGTATACCTAACTATGGCTACACCTTC,CSVHTGIPNYGYTF,TRBV29-1,.,TRBJ1-2,.
TGTGCCAGCGAAAACAGGGGTTTTTACAATGAGCAGTTCTTC,CASENRGFYNEQFF,TRBV27,.,TRBJ2-1,TRBD1
TGTGCCAGCACTACCGGGACAGGATTCTACGAGCAGTACTTC,CASTTGTGFYEQYF,TRBV2,.,TRBJ2-7,TRBD1
TGTGCCAGCAGTGGGGGCGCCCACATGAACACTGAAGCTTTCTTT,CASSGGAHMNTEAFF,TRBV2,.,TRBJ1-1,.
TGTGCCAGCAGCAGAGGACTAGCGACTCAAGAGACCCAGTACTTC,CASSRGLATQETQYF,TRBV7-9,.,TRBJ2-5,TRBD2
TGTGCCAGCAGTTTAACATCCCCGACAGGGAAGGGTGGCTACACCTTC,CASSLTSPTGKGGYTF,TRBV28,.,TRBJ1-2,TRBD1
TGTGCCAGCAGCCGGACTAGCGGGGCATACGAGCAGTACTTC,CASSRTSGAYEQYF,TRBV6-6,once,TRBJ2-7,TRBD2
TGTGCCACCCAAGGCCAGCGGGAGAGTAATGAGCAGTTCTTC,CATQGQRESNEQFF,TRBV19,.,TRBJ2-1,TRBD2
TGTGCCAGCAGCTTGGTCACTCCCGCGGACACTGAAGCTTTCTTT,CASSLVTPADTEAFF,TRBV5-6,.,TRBJ1-1,.
TGCAGTGCTAGAAAACAGTTAGAAGCTTTCTTT,CSARKQLEAFF,TRBV20-1,.,TRBJ1-1,.
TGTGCCAGCAGTTGGACAGGGGTTGGAAACACCATATATTTT,CASSWTGVGNTIYF,TRBV6-2/TRBV6-3,.,TRBJ1-3,TRBD1
TGCGCCAGCAGCCCCGGGGGGGCCGCCTACGAGCAGTACTTC,CASSPGGAAYEQYF,TRBV5-1,.,TRBJ2-7,TRBD2
TGTGCCAGCAGCTTAAACAGACAGTTCTCCAATGAGCAGTTCTTC,CASSLNRQFSNEQFF,TRBV11-2,.,TRBJ2-1,.
TGCGCCAGCAGCCCACAGGCCTCTGGTGAAAAACTGTTTTTT,CASSPQASGEKLFF,TRBV5-1,.,TRBJ1-4,.
TGTGCCAGCAGCCGACAATCCCAAGAGACCCAGTACTTC,CASSRQSQETQYF,TRBV6-5,once,TRBJ2-5,.
TGTGCCTGGAAGGGACAGCCTAATGAAAAACTGTTTTTT,CAWKGQPNEKLFF,TRBV30,.,TRBJ1-4,TRBD1
TGTGCCAGCAGCTTGCGCGCAGGGAGGGAGCAGTACTTC,CASSLRAGREQYF,TRBV5-4,.,TRBJ2-7,.
TGCAGCGTCCAGCCCCAAGACTCGAACACCGGGGAGCTGTTTTTT,CSVQPQDSNTGELFF,TRBV29-1,.,TRBJ2-2,.
TGCGCCAGCAGCCCTCCCAGGGGATCGAACACTGAAGCTTTCTTT,CASSPPRGSNTEAFF,TRBV4-1,.,TRBJ1-1,.
TGCGCCAGCAGCCCAGGGGTGACAGAGAAAAATGAAAAACTGTTTTTT,CASSPGVTEKNEKLFF,TRBV5-1,few,TRBJ1-4,.
TGTGCCAGCAGTTGGCGGGGGGCTAATGAAAAACTGTTTTTT,CASSWRGANEKLFF,TRBV6-5,.,TRBJ1-4,.
TGCAGCGTTGACGTGGGACAGCCGAACACTGAAGCTTTCTTT,CSVDVGQPNTEAFF,TRBV29-1,.,TRBJ1-1,TRBD1
TGCGCCAGCAGCTTCGGCGGGAGCTCCTATAATTCACCCCTCCACTTT,CASSFGGSSYNSPLHF,TRBV5-1,.,TRBJ1-6,.
TGTGCCAGCAAAGGTCCGGGACAGGGTGATGAAAAACTGTTTTTT,CASKGPGQGDEKLFF,TRBV6-5,.,TRBJ1-4,TRBD1
TGCGCCAGCAGCCAAGATAACAGTATAACCCGAAACACCATATATTTT,CASSQDNSITRNTIYF,TRBV4-1,.,TRBJ1-3,.
TGTGCCACCAGTGATGAGACCCGACAGGGGGCCTACGAGCAGTACTTC,CATSDETRQGAYEQYF,TRBV24-1,.,TRBJ2-7,TRBD1
TGCAGTGCTAGTTCGGAGGGAGCTGGAAACACCATATATTTT,CSASSEGAGNTIYF,TRBV20-1,.,TRBJ1-3,.
TGTGCCAGCTCACCTCGGGTCTACTCTGGAAACACCATATATTTT,CASSPRVYSGNTIYF,TRBV18,few,TRBJ1-3,.
TGCGCCAGCAGCGCTTCTAGCGGGAGATCCTACGAGCAGTACTTC,CASSASSGRSYEQYF,TRBV5-1,.,TRBJ2-7,TRBD2
TGTGCCAGCAGCAACGGACTAGCGGTTAGCGGCTACGAGCAGTACTTC,CASSNGLAVSGYEQYF,TRBV5-4,.,TRBJ2-7,TRBD2
TGTGCCAGCAGCCCCGCGCCGAGGGACTATGGCTACACCTTC,CASSPAPRDYGYTF,TRBV4-2,.,TRBJ1-2,.
TGTGCCAGCAGTGAAGTAGGGGGCCAGTATCAGCCCCAGCATTTT,CASSEVGGQYQPQHF,TRBV6-1,.,TRBJ1-5,TRBD1
TGTGCTAGTGGTTTGGACTTACTAGCGGGGGGCCTCAATGAGCAGTTCTTC,CASGLDLLAGGLNEQFF,TRBV12-5,.,TRBJ2-1,TRBD2
TGTGCCAGCAGCAGCGACAGGAATTATAGCAATCAGCCCCAGCATTTT,CASSSDRNYSNQPQHF,TRBV21-1,.,TRBJ1-5,.
TGTGCCAGCAGTCGGGGGTTTCTTGGCTACACCTTC,CASSRGFLGYTF,TRBV28,few,TRBJ1-2,.
TGCGCCAGCAGCGGACTAGCGGGGGTTGACGGGGAGCTGTTTTTT,CASSGLAGVDGELFF,TRBV5-1,.,TRBJ2-2,TRBD2
TGCGCCAGCAGTGAGTTAGTAGCGGGGTCCTCTGGGGCCAACGTCCTGACTTTC,CASSELVAGSSGANVLTF,TRBV10-2,.,TRBJ2-6,TRBD2
TGTGCCAGCAGTGAAGCGAGCGGGGTTAATGAAAAACTGTTTTTT,CASSEASGVNEKLFF,TRBV6-1,.,TRBJ1-4,.
TGTGCCATCAGTGGGGGACAGGGCTACGAGCAGTACTTC,CAISGGQGYEQYF,TRBV10-3,.,TRBJ2-7,TRBD1
TGTGCCAGCAGTCGACAGGACCTCAATCAGCCCCAGCATTTT,CASSRQDLNQPQHF,TRBV28,.,TRBJ1-5,.
TGCAGCGTTGACGAGGACAAAAGGGCGGGCTACACCTTC,CSVDEDKRAGYTF,TRBV29-1,.,TRBJ1-2,.
TGTGCCAGCTCACACGCGACAGGGCCAAATCAGCCCCAGCATTTT,CASSHATGPNQPQHF,TRBV18,.,TRBJ1-5,TRBD1
TGTGCCACCAGCAGAGATATCACAGGTGCGGACTACGAGCAGTACTTC,CATSRDITGADYEQYF,TRBV15,.,TRBJ2-7,.
TGTGCCAGCAGGGGGGACTGTTCTAGCTCTGGAAACACCATATATTTT,CASRGDCSSSGNTIYF,TRBV21-1,.,TRBJ1-3,.
TGTGCCAGCAGCTTTGTCAGAGAGGGCCAGCCCCAGCATTTT,CASSFVREGQPQHF,TRBV5-8,once,TRBJ1-5,.
TGTGCCAGCAGACAGACAGGGGCCGGGGACACCATATATTTT,CASRQTGAGDTIYF,TRBV11-2,.,TRBJ1-3,TRBD1